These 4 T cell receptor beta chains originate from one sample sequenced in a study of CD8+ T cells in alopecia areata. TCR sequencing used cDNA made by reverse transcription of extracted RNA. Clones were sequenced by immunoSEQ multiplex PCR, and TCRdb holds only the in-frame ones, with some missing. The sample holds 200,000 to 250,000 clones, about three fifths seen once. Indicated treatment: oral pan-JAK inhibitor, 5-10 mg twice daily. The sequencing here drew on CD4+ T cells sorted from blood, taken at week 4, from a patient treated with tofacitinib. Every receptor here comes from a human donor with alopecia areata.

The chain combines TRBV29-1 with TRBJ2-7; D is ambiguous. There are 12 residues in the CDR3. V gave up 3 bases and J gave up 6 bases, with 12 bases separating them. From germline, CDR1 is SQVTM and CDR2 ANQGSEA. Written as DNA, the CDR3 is TGCAGCGTTGAGATGGGATCGGGCGAGCAGTACTTC. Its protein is CSVEMGSGEQYF.

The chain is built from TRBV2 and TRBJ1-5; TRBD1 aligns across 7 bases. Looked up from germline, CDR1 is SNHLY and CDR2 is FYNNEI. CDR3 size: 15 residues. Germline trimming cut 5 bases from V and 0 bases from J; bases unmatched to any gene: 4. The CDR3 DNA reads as TGTGCCAGCAGTATTGGGACAGATAGCAATCAGCCCCAGCATTTT. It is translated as CASSIGTDSNQPQHF.

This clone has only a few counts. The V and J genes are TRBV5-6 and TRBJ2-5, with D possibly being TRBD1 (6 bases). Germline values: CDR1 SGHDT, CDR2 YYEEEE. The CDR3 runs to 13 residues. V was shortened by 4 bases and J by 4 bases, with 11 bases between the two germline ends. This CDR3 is CASSETGPETQYF. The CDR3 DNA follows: TGTGCCAGCAGCGAGACAGGACCAGAGACCCAGTACTTC.

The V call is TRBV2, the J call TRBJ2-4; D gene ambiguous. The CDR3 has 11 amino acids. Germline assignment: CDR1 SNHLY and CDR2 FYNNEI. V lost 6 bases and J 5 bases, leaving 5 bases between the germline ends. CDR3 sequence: CASSGQNIQYF. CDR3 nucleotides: TGTGCCAGCAGCGGGCAAAACATTCAGTACTTC.